This T cell receptor beta chain is from a study of cytomegalovirus exposure and HLA in healthy donors. Study findings and constraints: A list of 150 or so TCR beta chains associated with cytomegalovirus was given.

Some clones are missing from TCRdb's copy, which holds only in-frame ones; the method was immunoSEQ multiplex PCR. Seen here are 45,000 to 70,000 clones, 85% to 95% observed once, and the top ten hold under 6.5%. Of note for this clone: No antigen is known for it.

V lost 0 bases and J lost 4; bases outside the gene matches: 8. Germline V lookup: CDR1 MNHNS, CDR2 SASEGT. The CDR3 contains 19 residues. This TCR was recovered from a woman aged 18-29 years in good health and CMV-seronegative. This chain joins TRBV6-1 and TRBJ2-3; 15 nucleotides line up with TRBD2. Sequencing input: PBMCs. CDR3 coding DNA: TGTGCCAGCAGTGAAGCGCTTTTTGGACTAGCGGGAGGGGCAGATACGCAGTATTTT. This gives the protein CASSEALFGLAGGADTQYF.